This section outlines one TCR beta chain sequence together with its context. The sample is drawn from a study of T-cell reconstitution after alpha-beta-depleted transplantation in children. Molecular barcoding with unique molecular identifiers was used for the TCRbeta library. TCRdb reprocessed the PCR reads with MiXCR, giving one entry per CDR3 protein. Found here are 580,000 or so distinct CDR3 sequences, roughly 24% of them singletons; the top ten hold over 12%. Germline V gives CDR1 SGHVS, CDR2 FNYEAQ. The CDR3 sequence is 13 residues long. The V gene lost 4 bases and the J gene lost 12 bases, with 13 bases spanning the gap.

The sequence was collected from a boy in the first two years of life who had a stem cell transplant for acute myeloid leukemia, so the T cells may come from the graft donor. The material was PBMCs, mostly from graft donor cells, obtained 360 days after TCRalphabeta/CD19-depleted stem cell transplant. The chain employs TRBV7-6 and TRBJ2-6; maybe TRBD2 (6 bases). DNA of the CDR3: TGTGCCAGCAGCTCCGGGACTGGGCCCGTCCTGACTTTC. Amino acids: CASSSGTGPVLTF.